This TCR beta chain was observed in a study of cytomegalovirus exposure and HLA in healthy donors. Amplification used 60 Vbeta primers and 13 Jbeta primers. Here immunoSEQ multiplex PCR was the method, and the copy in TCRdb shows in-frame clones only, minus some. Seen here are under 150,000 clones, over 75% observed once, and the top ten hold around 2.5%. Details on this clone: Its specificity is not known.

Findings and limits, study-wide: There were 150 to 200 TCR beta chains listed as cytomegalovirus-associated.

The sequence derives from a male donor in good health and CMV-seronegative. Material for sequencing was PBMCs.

The CDR3 DNA sequence: TGTGCCAGCAGCCCACGAGGATTCGGTAACACCGGGGAGCTGTTTTTT. Translated: CASSPRGFGNTGELFF. The chain joins TRBV7-3 to TRBJ2-2; D gene ambiguous. The CDR3 loop spans 16 amino acids. The V gene's germline CDR1 is SGHTA and CDR2 FQGTGA. Trimming shortened V by 5 bases and J by 2 bases, and 15 bases separated the two germline ends.